This T cell receptor (beta chain) is drawn from a study of T-cell reconstitution after alpha-beta-depleted transplantation in children. The table lists this clonotype with many counts. The antigen is unknown. With 6 bases clipped from V and 0 bases from J, the junction kept 11 bases outside the gene matches. The CDR3 contains 16 residues. This sample's TCRbeta library carried unique molecular identifier barcodes. MiXCR, applied by TCRdb to the PCR reads, yields one record per CDR3 protein. This repertoire shows roughly 280,000 distinct CDR3 sequences, 11% found once; its top ten account for 20% to 25%. Overall study results and limits: Once a year had passed after transplant, T-cell counts and diversity came mostly from newly produced T cells. Reportedly, only several hundred clones from non-depleted graft cells drove alpha-beta T-cell counts at about two months. Some patients' high day-60 TCRbeta diversity was traced to surviving recipient T cells and thymic progenitors.

Here the sequenced sample was peripheral blood, taken 180 days after TCRalphabeta/CD19-depleted stem cell transplant. The rearrangement links TRBV12-3 or TRBV12-4 to TRBJ2-7, with 7 bases lining up with TRBD2. This TCR was recovered from a male patient between 2 and 15 years old who had a stem cell transplant for chronic granulomatous disease, so the T cells may come from the graft donor. The CDR3, as DNA: TGTGCCAGCAGCCCTTGGGACTACGAGACCTCCTACGAGCAGTACTTC. Amino acids: CASSPWDYETSYEQYF.